The T cell receptor (beta chain) under discussion was sequenced for a study of post-analysis software for immune sequencing data. For the study at large: Both relapsing-remitting and secondary progressive multiple sclerosis featured among the disease courses, as did progressive-relapsing multiple sclerosis. Study-level points and caveats: In multiple sclerosis, normalized Chao1 diversity was significantly below that of controls. Samples made in the same batch grouped tightly together by F measure.

Libraries were made from TCR beta cDNA, and they carried unique molecular identifiers. Starting from about 0.94 to 9.7 million T cells, the study yielded 500,000 or so cDNA molecules. Via MiXCR, TCRdb re-called the PCR reads, giving one row per CDR3 protein. The sample shows 820,000 or so distinct CDR3 sequences, about 50% of them seen only once. In the case of this clonotype: Its antigen is not known.

The TCR comes from a girl between 5 and 17 years old with multiple sclerosis. The sample consisted of blood.

The CDR3 reads CSARGGLAGGVADTQYF. CDR3 in DNA: TGCAGTGCTAGAGGGGGACTAGCGGGAGGAGTTGCAGATACGCAGTATTTT. The V gene is TRBV20-1, the J gene TRBJ2-3, with 15 positions matching TRBD2. The length of the CDR3 is 17 residues. J gave up 4 bases and V 1 base, and 6 bases lay outside the gene matches. Germline values: CDR1 DFQATT, CDR2 SNEGSKA (reference sequence).